A selection of T cell receptor beta chains follows, all from one sample in a study of blood T cell repertoires in COVID-19. Clones were read by immunoSEQ multiplex PCR, and TCRdb kept only the in-frame ones, dropping some. The table has around 250,000 clones, approximately 77% seen once. Specimen: peripheral blood. The receptors were sampled from a woman in her late teens or twenties with acute or convalescent COVID-19. CDR3s include the opening cysteine and the closing phenylalanine or tryptophan. The D gene is left open where the match is weak. Some rows have no size entry. The others give once, few or many, or a class for an expanded clone.

j_gene: TRBJ2-1
v_gene: TRBV5-8
abundance: NA
d_gene: TRBD2
CDR3nt: TGTGCCAGCAGCTTGGGGCTAGCGGGAGCCTATGTCAGCGATGAGCAGTTCTTC
CDR3aa: CASSLGLAGAYVSDEQFF

j_gene: TRBJ2-3
v_gene: TRBV7-6
abundance: NA
d_gene: TRBD2
CDR3nt: TGTGCCAGCAGCTTAGCGCTAGCGGGAGCCAGAACAGATACGCAGTATTTT
CDR3aa: CASSLALAGARTDTQYF

j_gene: TRBJ2-1
v_gene: TRBV12-3/TRBV12-4
abundance: NA
d_gene: NA
CDR3nt: TGTGCCAGCAGTTCCCTTCTAGGAAATGAGCAGTTCTTC
CDR3aa: CASSSLLGNEQFF

j_gene: TRBJ2-3
v_gene: TRBV28
abundance: NA
d_gene: NA
CDR3nt: TGTGCCAGCAGTTTATTCAGGGAAGGGCTGCGCAGTACGCAGTATTTT
CDR3aa: CASSLFREGLRSTQYF

j_gene: TRBJ1-5
v_gene: TRBV30
abundance: NA
d_gene: NA
CDR3nt: TGTGCCTGGAGTGTACAGGGTGGGAATCAGCCCCAGCATTTT
CDR3aa: CAWSVQGGNQPQHF

j_gene: TRBJ1-2
v_gene: TRBV9
abundance: NA
d_gene: NA
CDR3nt: TGTGCCAGCAGCGTCCGCTTAACAGGGAGCGATCACTATGGCTACACCTTC
CDR3aa: CASSVRLTGSDHYGYTF

j_gene: TRBJ2-5
v_gene: TRBV7-2
abundance: NA
d_gene: TRBD2
CDR3nt: TGTGCCAGCAGCTTACTTGGGCTAGCGGGGCAAGAGACCCAGTACTTC
CDR3aa: CASSLLGLAGQETQYF

j_gene: TRBJ1-6
v_gene: TRBV30
abundance: few
d_gene: NA
CDR3nt: TGTGCCTGGAGTCCTAGGGGCAATTCACCCCTCCACTTT
CDR3aa: CAWSPRGNSPLHF

j_gene: TRBJ2-7
v_gene: TRBV5-1
abundance: NA
d_gene: TRBD1
CDR3nt: TGCGCCAGCAGCCAGACTCGGGACAGAACCTACGAGCAGTACTTC
CDR3aa: CASSQTRDRTYEQYF

j_gene: TRBJ2-1
v_gene: TRBV7-2
abundance: NA
d_gene: NA
CDR3nt: TGTGCCAGCAGCCCGCAGGGGTACTCCTACAATGAGCAGTTCTTC
CDR3aa: CASSPQGYSYNEQFF

j_gene: TRBJ1-4
v_gene: TRBV27
abundance: NA
d_gene: NA
CDR3nt: TGTGCCAGCAGTTTATACGGTGAAAAACTGTTTTTT
CDR3aa: CASSLYGEKLFF

j_gene: TRBJ2-2
v_gene: TRBV10-1
abundance: NA
d_gene: NA
CDR3nt: TGCGCCAGCAGTGCTTGGAGGGGAGGGGAGCTGTTTTTT
CDR3aa: CASSAWRGGELFF

j_gene: TRBJ1-1
v_gene: TRBV11-2
abundance: few
d_gene: NA
CDR3nt: TGTGCCAGCAGCCTCCCCCGGGGGGGTCGAGCTTTCTTT
CDR3aa: CASSLPRGGRAFF

j_gene: TRBJ2-7
v_gene: TRBV7-2
abundance: NA
d_gene: NA
CDR3nt: TGTGCCAGCAGTTTAGCCTCGGGAATTGTAAGTTACGAGCAGTACTTC
CDR3aa: CASSLASGIVSYEQYF

j_gene: TRBJ1-3
v_gene: TRBV9
abundance: NA
d_gene: NA
CDR3nt: TGTGCCAGCAGTCACCCGGTTAGACAGGATGATTCTGGAAACACCATATATTTT
CDR3aa: CASSHPVRQDDSGNTIYF

j_gene: TRBJ2-5
v_gene: TRBV15
abundance: NA
d_gene: NA
CDR3nt: TGTGCCACCAGCATAGGGGTCCAAGAGACCCAGTACTTC
CDR3aa: CATSIGVQETQYF

j_gene: TRBJ2-1
v_gene: TRBV7-3
abundance: NA
d_gene: TRBD2
CDR3nt: TGTGCCAGCAGCCCTAGCGGGAGCCCCTACAATGAGCAGTTCTTC
CDR3aa: CASSPSGSPYNEQFF

j_gene: TRBJ1-1
v_gene: TRBV3-1/TRBV3-2
abundance: NA
d_gene: NA
CDR3nt: TGTGCCAGCAGCGGCCGGGGGAACACTGAAGCTTTCTTT
CDR3aa: CASSGRGNTEAFF

j_gene: TRBJ2-3
v_gene: TRBV27
abundance: NA
d_gene: TRBD2
CDR3nt: TGTGCCAGCAGTTTCCTAGCGGGAGCCAGAGATACGCAGTATTTT
CDR3aa: CASSFLAGARDTQYF

j_gene: TRBJ1-1
v_gene: TRBV7-2
abundance: once
d_gene: NA
CDR3nt: TGTGCCAGCAGCTTACATTTGAACACTGAAGCTTTCTTT
CDR3aa: CASSLHLNTEAFF

j_gene: TRBJ1-5
v_gene: TRBV6-4
abundance: NA
d_gene: TRBD1
CDR3nt: TGTGCCAGCAGTGACTCGGCAGGGGGTGAGCCCCAGCATTTT
CDR3aa: CASSDSAGGEPQHF

j_gene: TRBJ1-1
v_gene: TRBV6-2/TRBV6-3
abundance: NA
d_gene: NA
CDR3nt: TGTGCCAGCAGCCTACAGGCCGCCCAGACTGAAGCTTTCTTT
CDR3aa: CASSLQAAQTEAFF

j_gene: TRBJ2-3
v_gene: TRBV29-1
abundance: NA
d_gene: TRBD2
CDR3nt: TGCAGCGTTGAAATGGCGGCTAGCGGGAGACCGCAGTATTTT
CDR3aa: CSVEMAASGRPQYF

j_gene: TRBJ1-5
v_gene: TRBV4-3
abundance: NA
d_gene: NA
CDR3nt: TGCGCCAGCAGCCAAGATCGGGGTCAGCCCCAGCATTTT
CDR3aa: CASSQDRGQPQHF

j_gene: TRBJ2-7
v_gene: TRBV19
abundance: NA
d_gene: TRBD1
CDR3nt: TGTGCCAGTAGCCTACAGGGGGCAAGTTACGAGCAGTACTTC
CDR3aa: CASSLQGASYEQYF

j_gene: TRBJ2-5
v_gene: TRBV9
abundance: once
d_gene: TRBD1
CDR3nt: TGTGCCAGCAGCGTAGGTGGGACAGGAGGGTCCAAGACCCAGTACTTC
CDR3aa: CASSVGGTGGSKTQYF

j_gene: TRBJ1-1
v_gene: TRBV28
abundance: NA
d_gene: TRBD1
CDR3nt: TGTGCCAGCCGGGATCCGGGACAGGGGTTGTTCACTGAAGCTTTCTTT
CDR3aa: CASRDPGQGLFTEAFF

j_gene: TRBJ2-1
v_gene: TRBV11-2
abundance: NA
d_gene: TRBD2
CDR3nt: TGTGCCAGCAGAAGACTAGCGGGAGAGAGGCGGGAGCAGTTCTTC
CDR3aa: CASRRLAGERREQFF

j_gene: TRBJ2-5
v_gene: TRBV6-5
abundance: NA
d_gene: NA
CDR3nt: TGTGCCAGCAGGCCGCAAGGACTCCAAGAGACCCAGTACTTC
CDR3aa: CASRPQGLQETQYF

j_gene: TRBJ1-2
v_gene: TRBV2
abundance: NA
d_gene: TRBD1
CDR3nt: TGTGCCAGCATCCCAGGGGGCAACAGGGGCTACACCTTC
CDR3aa: CASIPGGNRGYTF

j_gene: TRBJ2-5
v_gene: TRBV29-1
abundance: NA
d_gene: NA
CDR3nt: TGCAGCGTTGAATCTGGGGGGGAGACCCAGTACTTC
CDR3aa: CSVESGGETQYF

j_gene: TRBJ2-3
v_gene: TRBV18
abundance: few
d_gene: TRBD2
CDR3nt: TGTGCCAGCTCACTCCGACAGAATCCCTACGGGACTAGCGGAGATACGCAGTATTTT
CDR3aa: CASSLRQNPYGTSGDTQYF

j_gene: TRBJ2-4
v_gene: TRBV18
abundance: once
d_gene: TRBD1
CDR3nt: TGTGCCAGCTCACCCCTGAGCCAGGGGGATGGAAACATTCAGTACTTC
CDR3aa: CASSPLSQGDGNIQYF

j_gene: TRBJ2-1
v_gene: TRBV6-1
abundance: few
d_gene: NA
CDR3nt: TGTGCCAGCAGTGAAGCCTGGGCCGCAGGGCCGTACAATGAGCAGTTCTTC
CDR3aa: CASSEAWAAGPYNEQFF

j_gene: TRBJ1-2
v_gene: TRBV2
abundance: NA
d_gene: NA
CDR3nt: TGTGCCAGCAGTGAAGTAGCTACCTATGGCTACACCTTC
CDR3aa: CASSEVATYGYTF

j_gene: TRBJ1-2
v_gene: TRBV30
abundance: NA
d_gene: TRBD1
CDR3nt: TGTGCCTGGAGTACGACAGGGGTTGGCTACACCTTC
CDR3aa: CAWSTTGVGYTF

j_gene: TRBJ2-2
v_gene: TRBV5-1
abundance: once
d_gene: TRBD1
CDR3nt: TGCGCCAGCAGCCTAGGACAGGGGGCGCTCGGCGGGGAGCTGTTTTTT
CDR3aa: CASSLGQGALGGELFF

j_gene: TRBJ2-1
v_gene: TRBV11-2
abundance: few
d_gene: TRBD2
CDR3nt: TGTGCCAGCAGCTTAGACCCCGGGCGGGGGGGTAATGAGCAGTTCTTC
CDR3aa: CASSLDPGRGGNEQFF

j_gene: TRBJ2-1
v_gene: TRBV11-2
abundance: NA
d_gene: TRBD2
CDR3nt: TGTGCCAGCAGCTCGCTGACTAGCGAACGCAATGAGCAGTTCTTC
CDR3aa: CASSSLTSERNEQFF

j_gene: TRBJ2-1
v_gene: TRBV14
abundance: NA
d_gene: TRBD1
CDR3nt: TGTGCCAGCAGCCCCAGACAGGGTGGTTACAATGAGCAGTTCTTC
CDR3aa: CASSPRQGGYNEQFF

j_gene: TRBJ2-5
v_gene: TRBV6-6
abundance: NA
d_gene: NA
CDR3nt: TGTGCCAGCAGTTACTCCCCCCCAGGGGAACAAGAGACCCAGTACTTC
CDR3aa: CASSYSPPGEQETQYF

j_gene: TRBJ2-7
v_gene: TRBV6-5
abundance: NA
d_gene: NA
CDR3nt: TGTGCCAGCAGTTCCCGACAGCTTAGGGAGCAGTACTTC
CDR3aa: CASSSRQLREQYF

j_gene: TRBJ2-3
v_gene: TRBV5-1
abundance: NA
d_gene: TRBD2
CDR3nt: TGCGCCAGCAGCCCCGGACTAGCGGAAACAGATACGCAGTATTTT
CDR3aa: CASSPGLAETDTQYF

j_gene: TRBJ2-1
v_gene: TRBV10-1
abundance: NA
d_gene: NA
CDR3nt: TGCGCCAGCAGTCCCGGGGGTTACAATGAGCAGTTCTTC
CDR3aa: CASSPGGYNEQFF

j_gene: TRBJ1-2
v_gene: TRBV5-1
abundance: many
d_gene: NA
CDR3nt: TGCGCCAGCAGCCCGTGGCAGGATATTAACTATGGCTACACCTTC
CDR3aa: CASSPWQDINYGYTF

j_gene: TRBJ2-1
v_gene: TRBV28
abundance: NA
d_gene: NA
CDR3nt: TGTGCCAGCAGTCGTAAAGGTACAGGCTTGGGAAGCTCCTACAATGAGCAGTTCTTC
CDR3aa: CASSRKGTGLGSSYNEQFF